The following is a T cell receptor beta chain sequence with its context. V was clipped by 2 bases and J by 3 bases, with 5 bases between them. The CDR3 is 12 amino acids. Germline V gives CDR1 SNHLY, CDR2 FYNNEI. The sample originates from a study of blood T cell repertoires in COVID-19. Original data processing: Reference gene primers were amplified, and this amplification served to estimate nucleated cell counts. Clones were sequenced by immunoSEQ multiplex PCR, and TCRdb holds only the in-frame ones, with some missing. V, J and clone size reflect that table, while D and trimming were determined from the DNA. The sample lists 95,000 to 130,000 clones, 82% occurring once.

The clonotype originates from a man between 65 and 85 years old with active or convalescent COVID-19. Source material: peripheral blood. V usage is TRBV2 and J usage is TRBJ2-7, with D uncertain. The CDR3 sequence: CASSELVYEQYF. The CDR3 nucleotides are TGTGCCAGCAGTGAATTAGTCTACGAGCAGTACTTC.